The 3 T cell receptor beta chains reported below all come from one sample, sequenced in a study of neurological immune-mediated disorders. TCRdb re-called the 5' RACE reads through MiXCR, storing one row per CDR3 protein. Of approximately 25,000 distinct CDR3 sequences listed, 21% are singletons. Specimen: PBMCs. Receptors were obtained from a woman aged 60-75 years in good health.

This clonotype was picked up many times. The chain joins TRBV9 to TRBJ2-2, with TRBD1 matching 9 bases. This CDR3 is 15 amino acids long. Germline CDR1 is SGDLS and CDR2 is YYNGEE. V dropped 3 bases and J dropped 4; count of bases not matched to a gene: 4. The CDR3 coding sequence is TGTGCCAGCAGCGCGGGACAGGGCGGCACCGGGGAGCTGTTTTTT. Protein sequence: CASSAGQGGTGELFF.

This clonotype was recorded at least ten times. The rearrangement links TRBV29-1 to TRBJ2-5; D is unclear. Germline CDR1 and CDR2: SQVTM and ANQGSEA. The CDR3 has 12 amino acids. Trimming pared 1 base from V and 4 bases from J, leaving 7 bases between. CDR3 residues: CSVEGGLETQYF. Written as DNA, the CDR3 is TGCAGCGTTGAAGGTGGCCTAGAGACCCAGTACTTC.

This clonotype was detected ten times or more. The gene calls are TRBV7-8 and TRBJ1-1, with a tentative D call TRBD1 (5 bases). The CDR3 consists of 14 residues. Germline CDR1 and CDR2: SGHVS and FQNEAQ. V lost 4 bases, J lost 4 bases, and 13 bases lay in between. The DNA of the CDR3 is TGTGCCAGCAGCTCCATAGGGGTCCGCACTGAAGCTTTCTTT. Its translation: CASSSIGVRTEAFF. Variable domain in full (rest from reference TRBV7-8 and TRBJ1-1): GAGVSQSPRYKVAKRGQDVALRCDPISGHVSLFWYQQALGQGPEFLTYFQNEAQLDKSGLPSDRFFAERPEGSVSTLKIQRTQQEDSAVYLCASSSIGVRTEAFFGQGTRLTVV.